Below, 14 T cell receptor beta chains from the same sample are listed, as sequenced in a study of cytomegalovirus exposure and HLA in healthy donors. Sequencing was performed with immunoSEQ multiplex PCR; in TCRdb, only in-frame clones are kept and a portion is missing. The sample carries 150,000 to 200,000 clones, 86% recorded once. Sequences were obtained from PBMCs. The source is a young woman in good health and CMV-seronegative.

The chain recombines TRBV5-5 with TRBJ2-7; 7 bases are shared with TRBD1. CDR3 length: 13 amino acids. Per the germline V gene, CDR1 is SGHKS and CDR2 is YYEKEE (reference sequence). V gave up 3 bases and J gave up 4 bases; unmatched junction bases: 4. The CDR3 coding sequence is TGTGCCAGCAGCTCGACAGGGCTATACGAGCAGTACTTC. It translates to CASSSTGLYEQYF.

This clone was counted once. CDR3 coding DNA: TGTGCCAGCAGTGGACAGGGAAATTTCTTGAACACTGAAGCTTTCTTT. It encodes CASSGQGNFLNTEAFF. This chain joins TRBV6-1 and TRBJ1-1, with 7 bases identical to TRBD1. The CDR3 extends over 16 amino acids. Germline V gene sequence: CDR1 MNHNS, CDR2 SASEGT. The ends lost 4 bases at V and 0 bases at J; junction bases unmatched: 8.

V usage is TRBV7-6 and J usage is TRBJ1-2, with 7 nucleotides matching TRBD1. There are 16 residues in the CDR3. V lost 1 base and J lost 8; bases outside the gene matches: 13. Germline loops: CDR1 SGHVS, CDR2 FNYEAQ. The CDR3: CASSLVGGQLSGGYTF. CDR3 DNA sequence: TGTGCCAGCAGCTTAGTTGGGGGACAGTTATCGGGCGGCTACACCTTC. Using reference TRBV7-6 and TRBJ1-2 for the parts outside the CDR3, the full variable domain is GAGVSQSPRYKVTKRGQDVALRCDPISGHVSLYWYRQALGQGPEFLTYFNYEAQQDKSGLPNDRFSAERPEGSISTLTIQRTEQRDSAMYRCASSLVGGQLSGGYTFGSGTRLTVV.

The V call is TRBV6-5, the J call TRBJ2-2; 8 nucleotides line up with TRBD2. This CDR3 comprises 14 residues. Germline trimming cut 5 bases from V and 6 bases from J; bases unmatched to any gene: 5. Per the germline V gene, CDR1 is MNHEY and CDR2 is SVGAGI. For the CDR3, the DNA is TGTGCCAGCAGTGCCGGGACTAGAGCCGGGGAGCTGTTTTTT. Translation: CASSAGTRAGELFF.

The J gene is TRBJ2-1, the V gene TRBV11-2; 10 bases line up with TRBD2. V lost 5 bases to trimming and J lost 5 bases; unmatched junction nucleotides: 15. CDR1 is SGHAT, CDR2 FQNNGV, per germline. This CDR3 comprises 18 residues. The CDR3 sequence: CASSLPPRLAGLHNEQFF. CDR3 nucleotide sequence: TGTGCCAGCAGCCTCCCTCCCCGACTAGCGGGTTTGCACAATGAGCAGTTCTTC.

V gene TRBV11-2 combines with J gene TRBJ2-7; a weak D match, TRBD2 (6 bases). V was clipped by 5 bases and J by 5 bases, with 10 bases between them. The CDR3 has 12 residues. From germline, CDR1 is SGHAT and CDR2 FQNNGV. CDR3 in DNA: TGTGCCAGCAGCCGACTAGACAACGAGCAGTACTTC. This encodes CASSRLDNEQYF.

The chain uses TRBV5-1 and TRBJ2-7; a possible D gene is TRBD1 (6 bases). This CDR3 comprises 13 residues. Trimming left V 4 bases short and J 0 bases short, with 8 bases between. In germline, CDR1 is SGHRS, CDR2 YFSETQ. The CDR3 region has the DNA TGCGCCAGCAGCCCGACAGGCTCCTACGAGCAGTACTTC. It specifies CASSPTGSYEQYF.

There are a few counts of this clone. This chain joins TRBV2 and TRBJ2-7; D unresolved. The CDR3 covers 14 residues. Germline values: CDR1 SNHLY, CDR2 FYNNEI. V lost 1 base, J lost 6 bases, and 13 bases lay in between. CDR3 bases: TGTGCCAGCAGTGAAGGAAGCGACTTGACCGAGCAGTACTTC. It yields the protein CASSEGSDLTEQYF.

The chain employs TRBV5-1 and TRBJ2-7, with TRBD1 matching over 8 bases. V gave up 4 bases and J gave up 0 bases; unmatched junction bases: 6. The germline V gene encodes CDR1 SGHRS and CDR2 YFSETQ. This CDR3 is built from 15 residues. CDR3 bases: TGCGCCAGCAGCCTCAGGACAGGGCCCTCCTACGAGCAGTACTTC. Protein product: CASSLRTGPSYEQYF.

The J gene is TRBJ1-1, the V gene TRBV18; possible D gene TRBD1, 6 bases. This CDR3 region has 16 residues. Trimming took 3 bases from V and 5 from J, leaving 19 bases between them. The germline CDR1 and CDR2 sequences are KGHSH and LQKENI. The chain's CDR3 is CASSPGHSPSGTEAFF. DNA for the CDR3: TGTGCCAGCTCACCGGGACATAGCCCCTCGGGGACTGAAGCTTTCTTT.

This clone is a singleton in its sample. The rearrangement joins TRBV19 to TRBJ2-3, with D perhaps TRBD2 (6 bases). The CDR3 loop spans 16 amino acids. V was cut by 5 bases and J by 0 bases, with 15 bases left in between. Germline loops: CDR1 LNHDA, CDR2 SQIVND (reference sequence). This CDR3 reads CASSSTRGTSTDTQYF. Written as DNA, the CDR3 is TGTGCCAGTAGTTCCACCCGTGGGACTAGCACAGATACGCAGTATTTT.

This clone has more than one count but fewer than ten. Other DNA sequences of this sample code for an identical CDR3. The V call is TRBV7-6, the J call TRBJ1-1; D uncertain. The CDR3 contains 14 residues. V shed 5 bases and J shed 3 bases, with 13 bases lying between them. Germline-derived CDR1 and CDR2 are SGHVS and FNYEAQ. The CDR3 region has the DNA TGTGCCAGCAGCCCCAGAGGGCAGCACACTGAAGCTTTCTTT. This translates into CASSPRGQHTEAFF.

The chain uses TRBV5-4 and TRBJ2-7; D might be TRBD1 (6 bases). V lost 2 bases to trimming and J lost 0 bases, with 15 bases between them. Germline V gives CDR1 SGHNT, CDR2 YYREEE (reference sequence). The CDR3 loop spans 16 amino acids. DNA of the CDR3: TGTGCCAGCAGCTTTGGGATGGGGGCGGGCTCCTACGAGCAGTACTTC. As protein: CASSFGMGAGSYEQYF.

This chain joins TRBV6-4 and TRBJ2-2; D may be TRBD1 (5 bases). Germline V gene sequence: CDR1 MRHNA, CDR2 SNTAGT. The V and J ends lost 0 bases and 5 bases respectively, with 19 bases between them. The CDR3 has 18 amino acids. The CDR3 reads CASSDSSSAGRGTGELFF. The CDR3 DNA sequence: TGTGCCAGCAGTGACTCGAGTTCGGCAGGGCGAGGAACCGGGGAGCTGTTTTTT.